This passage covers 16 T cell receptor beta chains from one sample sequenced in a study of cytomegalovirus exposure and HLA in healthy donors. The PCR used 60 Vbeta and 13 Jbeta primers. Clones were read by immunoSEQ multiplex PCR, and TCRdb kept only the in-frame ones, dropping some. The sample contains approximately 160,000 clones, around 66% of which appear only once. Sequencing used PBMCs. The receptors derive from a woman in her 30s in good health and CMV-seropositive.

The V gene is TRBV15, the J gene TRBJ1-5, with D perhaps TRBD1 (5 bases). Trimming removed 2 bases from V and 7 bases from J, with 9 bases in between. Germline CDR1 is LNHNV and CDR2 is YYDKDF (reference sequence). CDR3 size: 13 residues. The CDR3 region is CATSRSRAQPQHF. CDR3 nucleotide sequence: TGTGCCACCAGCAGATCCAGGGCGCAGCCCCAGCATTTT.

This clone was seen a few times. V and J are TRBV7-6 and TRBJ1-5; D gene uncertain. V was pared by 1 base and J by 5 bases, with 9 bases between. This CDR3 region has 14 residues. Germline V gives CDR1 SGHVS, CDR2 FNYEAQ. The DNA of the CDR3 is TGTGCCAGCAGCTTAGGACCGGAGGATCAGCCCCAGCATTTT. This sequence encodes CASSLGPEDQPQHF.

The gene calls are TRBV15 and TRBJ2-5, with no clear D. With the DNA end fitting TRBJ2-7 better, the J assignment may be wrong. CDR3 length equals 14 residues. Germline V gene sequence: CDR1 LNHNV, CDR2 YYDKDF (reference sequence). DNA for the CDR3: TGTGCCACCCAGCAAGACTTCAGCTCCTACGAGCAGTACTTC. This sequence encodes CATQQDFSSYEQYF.

The chain joins TRBV4-1 to TRBJ2-7; D gene unclear. V gave up 1 base and J gave up 3 bases, with 13 bases separating them. The germline V gene encodes CDR1 MGHRA and CDR2 YSYEKL. The length of the CDR3 is 15 residues. The CDR3, as DNA: TGCGCCAGCAGCCAAGGGTTTGCGGCATTCTACGAGCAGTACTTC. Protein: CASSQGFAAFYEQYF.

The rearrangement joins TRBV6-5 to TRBJ2-2; TRBD1 is a possible D gene (6 bases). The ends were cut back, 8 bases at V and 6 bases at J, with 10 bases in the middle. The CDR3 is 12 residues long. CDR1 is MNHEY and CDR2 is SVGAGI in the germline V gene. In DNA form, the CDR3 reads TGTGCCAGCGGTTCAGGGGCCGGGGAGCTGTTTTTT. Residues: CASGSGAGELFF.

The chain is built from TRBV5-1 and TRBJ2-7; 15 positions agree with TRBD2. CDR3 length equals 17 residues. Losses at the gene ends were 9 bases for V and 0 bases for J; bases not matched to a gene: 10. Per the germline V gene, CDR1 is SGHRS and CDR2 is YFSETQ. The CDR3 bases are TGCGCCACCGCCCCGGGACTAGCGGGGGGCAGCTCCTACGAGCAGTACTTC. Amino acid sequence: CATAPGLAGGSSYEQYF.

The V gene is TRBV18, the J gene TRBJ1-3; D is unresolved. The length of the CDR3 is 15 residues. Trimming took 10 bases from V and 0 from J, leaving 16 bases between them. The germline V gene has CDR1 KGHSH and CDR2 LQKENI. The CDR3 DNA is TGTGCCACCCGGCGAACGGAGGACTCTGGAAACACCATATATTTT. Its translation: CATRRTEDSGNTIYF.

This clone was seen a few times. The chain recombines TRBV5-6 with TRBJ2-2; 7 nucleotides match TRBD1. Trimming at V came to 5 bases and at J to 6 bases, leaving 4 bases not matched to a gene. This CDR3 comprises 13 residues. Germline loops: CDR1 SGHDT, CDR2 YYEEEE. The CDR3 DNA sequence: TGTGCCAGCAGACAGACAGGGTCCGGGGAGCTGTTTTTT. Translated, it gives CASRQTGSGELFF. The variable domain in full, completed from reference TRBV5-6 and TRBJ2-2, reads DAGVTQSPTHLIKTRGQQVTLRCSPKSGHDTVSWYQQALGQGPQFIFQYYEEEERQRGNFPDRFSGHQFPNYSSELNVNALLLGDSALYLCASRQTGSGELFFGEGSRLTVL.

This clone was found a few times. The chain links TRBV19 to TRBJ1-4, with TRBD1 as a possible D gene (6 bases). Between the trimmed V and J ends, which lost 3 bases and 0 bases, there was a span of 14 bases. The CDR3 spans 17 residues. Germline lookup yields CDR1 LNHDA and CDR2 SQIVND (reference sequence). The CDR3 here is CASSIRQGPTTNEKLFF. CDR3 DNA sequence: TGTGCCAGTAGTATTCGGCAGGGGCCAACAACTAATGAAAAACTGTTTTTT.

The genes are TRBV27 and TRBJ1-2; D is possibly TRBD1 (6 bases). This CDR3 has 13 residues. V dropped 0 bases and J dropped 8 bases, with 10 bases sitting between them. From germline, CDR1 is MNHEY and CDR2 SMNVEV (reference sequence). The CDR3, as DNA: TGTGCCAGCAGTTTATCCCGGACAGAGGGCTACACCTTC. Encoded protein: CASSLSRTEGYTF.

V and J are TRBV6-1 and TRBJ2-5; TRBD1 matches 8 bases. The DNA end favors TRBJ2-7, so the J call may be wrong. The CDR3 runs to 14 residues. From germline, CDR1 is MNHNS and CDR2 SASEGT. CDR3 coding DNA: TGTGCCAGCAGTGATCTTGACAGGGGCTACGAGCAGTACTTC. Protein product: CASSDLDRGYEQYF.

V is TRBV4-2 and J is TRBJ1-2; 7 nucleotides match TRBD1. CDR3 length equals 14 residues. V lost 6 bases, J lost 5 bases, and 9 bases stayed unmatched. CDR1 LGHNA and CDR2 YNFKEQ come from the germline V gene. CDR3 DNA: TGTGCCAGCAGTCCCCAGGGGGAAATGTATGGCTACACCTTC. This codes for CASSPQGEMYGYTF.

The V call is TRBV27, the J call TRBJ1-1; D unresolved. Deletions cut 4 bases from V and 0 bases from J, with 6 bases between. The CDR3 length is 13 residues. Germline-derived CDR1 and CDR2 are MNHEY and SMNVEV (reference sequence). The CDR3 nucleotides are TGTGCCAGCAGTTCCCCCTTGAACACTGAAGCTTTCTTT. It translates to CASSSPLNTEAFF.

This clone was seen more than once but under ten times. This CDR3 reads CASSLDYAGGGSYEQYF. DNA of the CDR3: TGCGCCAGCAGCTTGGATTACGCGGGAGGGGGCTCCTACGAGCAGTACTTC. The chain uses TRBV5-1 and TRBJ2-7, with TRBD2 matching 9 bases. The CDR3 is 17 residues long. Losses at the gene ends were 0 bases for V and 0 bases for J; bases not matched to a gene: 7. In germline, CDR1 is SGHRS, CDR2 YFSETQ.

The V call is TRBV5-1, the J call TRBJ1-6; 9 bases are shared with TRBD1. This CDR3 has 15 amino acids. CDR1 and CDR2 (germline): SGHRS, YFSETQ. With 1 base clipped from V and 8 bases from J, the junction kept 4 bases outside the gene matches. In nucleotides, the CDR3 is TGCGCCAGCAGCTTGATGCGACAGGGGGATTCACCCCTCCACTTT. Amino acids: CASSLMRQGDSPLHF.

The chain is built from TRBV7-3 and TRBJ2-1, with D possibly matching TRBD1 (6 bases). The CDR3 is 15 amino acids. V lost 5 bases to trimming and J lost 0 bases, with 11 bases between them. The germline V gene has CDR1 SGHTA and CDR2 FQGTGA. The CDR3 loop is CASSATGSSYNEQFF. CDR3 nucleotides: TGTGCCAGCAGCGCAACAGGGAGCTCCTACAATGAGCAGTTCTTC.